The 20 T cell receptor beta chains below come from one sample, sequenced in a study of control samples from healthy donors and cancer patients. Only in-frame clones appear in the TCRdb table, and some are missing; sequencing was by immunoSEQ multiplex PCR. The repertoire holds around 70,000 clones, with roughly 89% as singletons. The material sequenced was PBMCs. These receptors all come from a woman aged 45-65 years with colorectal cancer.

This clone was seen just once. This chain joins TRBV3-1 (or the pseudogene TRBV3-2) and TRBJ2-2; TRBD2 aligns across 7 bases. Germline CDR1 reads LGHDT; CDR2 reads YNNKEL (reference sequence). The V and J ends lost 4 bases and 6 bases, in that order; junction bases with no gene match: 2. The CDR3 length is 13 residues. The CDR3 sequence is CASSPLAAGELFF. The CDR3 DNA reads TGTGCCAGCAGCCCCCTAGCGGCCGGGGAGCTGTTTTTT.

The gene calls are TRBV10-3 and TRBJ2-5; 12 bases agree with TRBD2. CDR3 length equals 13 residues. Germline assignment: CDR1 ENHRY and CDR2 SYGVKD. J lost 5 bases, V lost 10 bases, and 5 bases had no gene match. The CDR3 sequence: CASRLAGEETQYF. CDR3 sequence (DNA): TGTGCCAGCCGACTAGCGGGGGAGGAGACCCAGTACTTC.

The chain has TRBV28 and TRBJ2-7; 8 bases align to TRBD2. The CDR3 sequence is 14 residues long. CDR1 is MDHEN, CDR2 SYDVKM, per germline. The V gene end was trimmed by 7 bases and the J gene end by 3 bases; junction bases not matched to a gene: 8. DNA of the CDR3: TGTGCCAGCACCCCCTCGGGGGGGCTCTACGAGCAGTACGTC. It yields the protein CASTPSGGLYEQYV.

For the CDR3, the DNA is TGCGCCAGCAGCCAAGATCCCCTGAGCACTGAAGCTTTCTTT. Encoded protein: CASSQDPLSTEAFF. This chain connects TRBV4-1 to TRBJ1-1, with D unresolved. The V gene lost 0 bases and the J gene lost 4 bases, with 9 bases spanning the gap. Germline V CDR1 and CDR2: MGHRA, YSYEKL. This CDR3 comprises 14 residues.

The chain has TRBV24-1 and TRBJ2-5; D remains ambiguous. Germline V lookup: CDR1 KGHDR, CDR2 SFDVKD. The V end was cut by 4 bases, the J end by 4 bases, with 12 bases between. This CDR3 comprises 14 residues. DNA for the CDR3: TGTGCCACCAGTGACCCCGGACCGGGAGAGACCCAGTACTTC. It yields the protein CATSDPGPGETQYF.

The rearrangement uses TRBV4-3 and TRBJ2-3; no firm D call. The CDR3 runs to 16 residues. The germline V and J ends were trimmed by 0 bases and 3 bases, with 13 bases remaining between them. The germline V gene has CDR1 LGHNA and CDR2 YSLEER. The CDR3 spells CASSQDPGSRTDTQYF. In DNA form, the CDR3 reads TGCGCCAGCAGCCAAGATCCGGGCAGCCGTACAGATACGCAGTATTTT.

The CDR3 nucleotides read TGTGCCAGCAGCTTAAATCCACAGGCCCAAGAGACCCAGTACTTC. As protein: CASSLNPQAQETQYF. The genes are TRBV7-6 and TRBJ2-5; possible D gene TRBD1, 5 bases. Germline CDR1 is SGHVS and CDR2 is FNYEAQ. The CDR3 runs 15 residues. The V and J ends lost 2 bases and 1 base respectively, with 11 bases between them.

The CDR3, as DNA: TGTGCCATCAGTGGTGGTCGTCAGTATAATTCACCCCTCCACTTT. Encoded protein: CAISGGRQYNSPLHF. V is TRBV10-3 and J is TRBJ1-6, with unresolved D. The CDR3 loop spans 15 amino acids. CDR1 and CDR2 from the germline V gene are ENHRY and SYGVKD. With 4 bases removed from V and 4 bases from J, the gap between germline ends came to 11 bases.

Only one count was recorded for this clone. This chain uses TRBV28 with TRBJ1-2, with D hard to call. The V end lost 4 bases, the J end lost 4 bases, and 4 bases lay between the germline ends. Germline CDR1 and CDR2: MDHEN and SYDVKM. CDR3 length: 11 residues. The CDR3 sequence: CASSSAYGYTF. In DNA form, the CDR3 reads TGTGCCAGCAGTTCGGCCTATGGCTACACCTTC.

The DNA of the CDR3 is TGTGCCAGCAGCAGGGGGCCTGGAAACACCATATATTTT. The encoded protein is CASSRGPGNTIYF. The chain joins TRBV6-5 to TRBJ1-3; 8 bases are a match to TRBD1. V shed 6 bases and J 2 bases; nucleotides not matched to a gene: 0. The germline gives CDR1 MNHEY, CDR2 SVGAGI. This CDR3 spans 13 amino acids.

The rearrangement joins TRBV18 to TRBJ1-3, with TRBD1 matching over 9 bases. Germline trimming cut 6 bases from V and 0 bases from J; bases unmatched to any gene: 3. CDR3 length equals 15 residues. The germline CDR1 and CDR2 sequences are KGHSH and LQKENI. CDR3 loop: CASSRQGDSGNTIYF. The CDR3 nucleotides are TGTGCCAGCTCTCGACAGGGGGACTCTGGAAACACCATATATTTT.

The chain links TRBV18 to TRBJ2-7, with D tentatively TRBD2 (5 bases). Trimming took off 5 bases at V and 6 bases at J, with 17 bases between the two ends. Germline CDR1 KGHSH, CDR2 LQKENI. CDR3 size: 14 residues. CDR3 amino acids: CASSASPGLGEQYV. DNA of the CDR3: TGTGCCAGCTCAGCGTCTCCGGGGTTAGGCGAGCAGTACGTC.

The chain recombines TRBV14 with TRBJ1-6; 12 positions agree with TRBD1. CDR3 length: 16 residues. CDR1 is SGHDN and CDR2 is FVKESK in the germline V gene. After removal of 4 bases from V and 9 bases from J, the junction contained 7 bases not matched to a gene. The CDR3, as DNA: TGTGCCAGCAGCCCGGGACAGGGGGCGCCGGGTTCACCCCTCCACTTT. Amino acid sequence: CASSPGQGAPGSPLHF.

This chain connects TRBV6-1 to TRBJ2-5; weak D call: TRBD1 (6 bases). Germline lookup yields CDR1 MNHNS and CDR2 SASEGT. Deletions cut 5 bases from V and 5 bases from J, with 12 bases between. CDR3 length: 13 residues. The CDR3 spells CASSSQGSETQYF. CDR3 nucleotides: TGTGCCAGCAGTTCACAGGGATCGGAGACCCAGTACTTC.

The V gene is TRBV28, the J gene TRBJ1-5; 10 bases map to TRBD1. With V trimmed by 5 bases and J by 3 bases, 7 bases remained unmatched. From germline, CDR1 is MDHEN and CDR2 SYDVKM. The CDR3 sequence is 16 residues long. In DNA form, the CDR3 reads TGTGCCAGCAGTCGCTCTGGACAGGGGGACAATCAGCCCCAGCATTTT. The encoded protein is CASSRSGQGDNQPQHF.

The V call is TRBV28, the J call TRBJ1-5, with TRBD1 identical over 7 bases. V gave up 7 bases and J gave up 3 bases; unmatched junction bases: 3. Germline V gene lookup returns CDR1 MDHEN and CDR2 SYDVKM. There are 13 residues in the CDR3. The CDR3 here is CASTGQYNQPQHF. CDR3 in DNA: TGTGCCAGCACGGGACAGTACAATCAGCCCCAGCATTTT.

This sequence joins TRBV2 and TRBJ2-1, with TRBD2 matching 12 bases. V dropped 8 bases and J dropped 9; count of bases not matched to a gene: 5. CDR1 is SNHLY and CDR2 is FYNNEI in the germline V gene. The CDR3 extends over 13 amino acids. CDR3 coding DNA: TGTGCCAGCCTAGCGGGGGGGCTGGGTGAGCAGTTCTTC. It specifies CASLAGGLGEQFF.

The rearrangement links TRBV6-5 to TRBJ2-1, with TRBD2 matching over 9 bases. Germline CDR1 MNHEY, CDR2 SVGAGI. This CDR3 has 14 amino acids. Trimming took 6 bases from V and 4 from J; bases not matched to a gene: 4. DNA for the CDR3: TGTGCCAGCAGGAGCGGGGGGTCTTACAATGAGCAGTTCTTC. Translating gives CASRSGGSYNEQFF.

The chain is built from TRBV29-1 and TRBJ1-1, with 7 bases aligning to TRBD1. In germline, CDR1 is SQVTM, CDR2 ANQGSEA. The CDR3 spans 14 residues. V shed 4 bases, J shed 2 bases, and the junction held 7 bases outside the gene matches. CDR3 in amino acids: CSVAVDRANTEAFF. CDR3 DNA sequence: TGCAGCGTTGCCGTAGACAGGGCTAACACTGAAGCTTTCTTT.

The V gene is TRBV5-8, the J gene TRBJ1-5, with TRBD1 identical over 7 bases. Looked up from germline, CDR1 is SGHTS and CDR2 is YDEGEE. The CDR3 runs 15 residues. The J segment lost 0 bases and the V segment lost 1 base, leaving 1 base of the junction unmatched. The DNA for the CDR3 is TGTGCCAGCAGCTTGACAGGGGATAGCAATCAGCCCCAGCATTTT. It is translated as CASSLTGDSNQPQHF.